The sequence of this TCR beta chain was determined in a study of cytomegalovirus exposure and HLA in healthy donors. Points from the study as a whole: TCR beta V- and J-gene trimming, according to a later analysis, was linked to a missense DCLRE1C variant. Reportedly, cytomegalovirus status was diagnosed with high sensitivity and specificity. Analysis was performed later, and it showed HLA-associated TCR beta chains to be more clonally expanded than equally common others.

About this clone: The antigen is not known.

A multiplex PCR was run with 60 Vbeta primers and 13 Jbeta primers. Clones were sequenced by immunoSEQ multiplex PCR, and TCRdb holds only the in-frame ones, with some missing. The sample holds 60,000 to 70,000 clones, approximately 80% seen once. The CDR3 runs to 12 residues. Germline V lookup: CDR1 GTSNPN, CDR2 SVGIG (reference sequence). V shed 2 bases and J shed 7 bases, with 8 bases lying between them. Input material: PBMCs. The TCR comes from a woman aged 30 to 39 in good health and CMV-seronegative. This chain links TRBV30 with TRBJ2-2; possibly TRBD2 for D (5 bases). The CDR3 DNA is TGTGCCTGGAGTCCAGAGGGCGGGGAGCTGTTTTTT. Its translation: CAWSPEGGELFF.